The text below deals with one T cell receptor (beta chain). This clone occurred a few times. Its antigen remains unidentified. No quality values exist for individual bases; no much larger clone is one base distant. CDR1 and CDR2 (SGHRS, YFSETQ) derive from the germline V gene. The CDR3 holds 15 amino acids from the cysteine to the phenylalanine. Of the read, only the CDR3 DNA is kept; its 45 bases are in frame from base 1. The germline ends are 18 bases apart after V is trimmed by 4 bases and J by 5 bases. This sample is part of a study of control samples from healthy donors and cancer patients (dated by TCRdb to about 2020). The receptor library was made with the immunoSEQ multiplex PCR assay. Imported from immuneACCESS, the table was reduced by TCRdb to in-frame sequences with V and J called. These copies leave out some clones; in studies compared against another copy, an unresolved V gene accounts for under half, and the cause of the remainder is not known. In all, the sample holds about 100,000 clones, and roughly 89% of those were seen once. Of the sample, more than 7% is held by the ten largest clones.

What was sequenced was blood. This TCR came from a young man in good health. The sequence joins TRBV5-1 to TRBJ2-5, and perhaps TRBD2 as D gene, on 5 matching bases. The CDR3: CASSLSGSTGETQYF. In nucleotide form, the sequence is TGCGCCAGCAGCCTGTCGGGCTCAACGGGGGAGACCCAGTACTTC.